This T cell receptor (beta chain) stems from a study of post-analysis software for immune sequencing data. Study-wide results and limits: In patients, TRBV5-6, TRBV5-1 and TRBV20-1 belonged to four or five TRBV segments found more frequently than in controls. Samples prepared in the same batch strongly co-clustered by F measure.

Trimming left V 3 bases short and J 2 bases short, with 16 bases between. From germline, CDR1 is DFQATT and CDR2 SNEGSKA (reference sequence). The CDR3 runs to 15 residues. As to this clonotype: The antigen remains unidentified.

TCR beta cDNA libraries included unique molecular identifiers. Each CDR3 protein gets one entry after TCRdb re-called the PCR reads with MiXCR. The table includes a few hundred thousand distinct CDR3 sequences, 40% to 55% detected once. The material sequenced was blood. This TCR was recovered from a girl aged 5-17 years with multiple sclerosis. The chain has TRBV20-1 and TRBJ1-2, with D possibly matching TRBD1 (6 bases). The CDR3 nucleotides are TGCAGTGCTAGGGCGAGCGGACAGAAGAACTATGGCTACACCTTC. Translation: CSARASGQKNYGYTF.